These 24 T cell receptor beta chains were sequenced from one sample in a study of tumor and adjacent non-tumor tissue in lung cancer (dated by TCRdb to the late 2010s). Libraries were made using multiplex PCR. Data came from an Illumina HiSeq 2500. TCRbeta libraries were built by three rounds of nested PCR using primers (Table S4), following protocols modified from ARM-PCR. The public sequencing data were trimmed at Q25 with fastp and processed into clonotypes with MiXCR by TCRdb, which kept only in-frame beta chains. Rows merge per CDR3 protein into single entries with the most common DNA and genes. The sample table records fewer than 100,000 distinct CDR3 sequences; around 82% of these occur just once. Clones ranked in the top ten supply 21% of the sample. RNA was isolated from bulk unsorted tissue, and RNA quality was assessed with a NanoDrop ND-1000 and an Agilent 2100. The normal lung samples consisted of distant non-tumor tissue collected more than 3 cm from the tumor edge.

The sequenced material came from distant non-tumor lung tissue. The receptors stem from a woman in her 50s with non-small cell lung cancer.

This clonotype was seen repeatedly, ten times or more. This rearrangement joins TRBV10-3 to TRBJ2-7; TRBD2 matches at 14 bases. The CDR3 covers 18 residues. With V trimmed by 5 bases and J by 3 bases, 12 bases remained unmatched. The V gene's germline CDR1 is ENHRY and CDR2 SYGVKD. CDR3 coding DNA: TGTGCCATCAGTCCATCCGGGACTAGCGGGAGATCCCTCTACGAGCAGTACTTC. It encodes CAISPSGTSGRSLYEQYF.

Worth noting for this clonotype: At one boundary the junction diverges from the germline segment, which might be a read error. V gene TRBV28 combines with J gene TRBJ2-3; D remains ambiguous. The CDR3 loop spans 13 amino acids. Germline V lookup: CDR1 MDHEN, CDR2 SYDVKM. CDR3 region: CAGSPRPTDTQYF. The CDR3 DNA reads as TGTGCCGGCAGCCCCCGGCCCACAGATACCCAGTATTTT.

Comment on this clonotype: This may be a read error: a much more frequent sequence differs by one nucleotide. In this CDR3 the conserved last residue, phenylalanine or tryptophan, is missing, so a read error is likely. The chain recombines TRBV5-1 with TRBJ1-4, with D tentatively TRBD1 (5 bases). Germline CDR1 SGHRS, CDR2 YFSETQ. V shed 7 bases and J shed 5 bases, with 18 bases lying between them. This CDR3 has 15 residues. The CDR3 sequence is CASRLQGGWNEKLFI. In DNA, the CDR3 is TGCGCCAGCCGTCTCCAGGGAGGATGGAATGAAAAACTGTTTATT.

The V call is TRBV6-4, the J call TRBJ1-5; D gene uncertain. The CDR3 consists of 13 residues. Germline V gene data show CDR1 as MRHNA and CDR2 as SNTAGT. V lost 3 bases to trimming and J lost 11 bases, with 14 bases between them. The CDR3 sequence is CASSEASNHAQHF. DNA of the CDR3: TGTGCCAGCAGTGAGGCTAGCAATCATGCCCAGCATTTT.

J is TRBJ2-6 and V is TRBV9; tentative D call: TRBD1 (5 bases). This CDR3 is 15 amino acids long. Trimming stripped 3 bases from V and 17 bases from J, with 24 bases between. From germline, CDR1 is SGDLS and CDR2 YYNGEE. Here the CDR3 DNA reads TGTGCCAGCAGCGCAGGTGGCCCTGGGGCCAATGCCTTGACTTTC. Translated: CASSAGGPGANALTF.

The chain recombines TRBV5-6 with TRBJ1-2, with TRBD1 as a possible D gene (6 bases). Germline CDR1 and CDR2: SGHDT and YYEEEE. The CDR3 totals 14 residues. The CDR3 bases are TGTGTCTGCAGCACCGGACAGCCTAACTATGGCTACACCTTC. It specifies CVCSTGQPNYGYTF.

A note on this clonotype: A much larger clone differs from this one at a single base, so this may be a read error. This chain links TRBV12-3 or TRBV12-4 with TRBJ1-2; D remains unclear. CDR3 size: 12 residues. V shed 10 bases and J shed 8 bases, with 17 bases lying between them. The CDR3 spells CANSSSSWGYTF. The CDR3 region has the DNA TGTGCCAACAGCTCTTCTAGCTGGGGCTACACCTTC.

Comment on this clonotype: At one end, the junction sequence differs from germline, possibly due to a read error. The V gene is TRBV4-1, the J gene TRBJ2-5, with 11 bases aligning to TRBD1. There are 15 residues in the CDR3. Germline V gives CDR1 MGHRA, CDR2 YSYEKL. The CDR3 here is CASSHPGQGVETLYF. The CDR3 nucleotides read TGCGCCAGCAGTCACCCGGGACAGGGGGTAGAGACCCTGTACTTC.

A remark on this clonotype: One junction end does not reproduce the germline sequence, and a read error may be involved. The chain carries TRBV12-3 or TRBV12-4 and TRBJ2-7; maybe TRBD1 (5 bases). CDR3 length: 15 residues. The CDR3: CASSLRTQDTYEQYF. CDR3 bases: TGTGCTAGCAGTTTAAGAACACAGGATACCTACGAGCAATACTTC.

The chain has TRBV6-1 and TRBJ2-5, with unresolved D. Trimming took 5 bases from V and 9 from J, leaving 16 bases between them. CDR1 is MNHNS and CDR2 is SASEGT in the germline V gene. The CDR3 has 13 amino acids. The CDR3 region is CASSLIRSEAQYF. CDR3 DNA sequence: TGTGCCAGCAGTCTGATACGGTCCGAGGCCCAGTACTTC.

V usage is TRBV6-1 and J usage is TRBJ2-1, with D perhaps matching TRBD1 (5 bases). In germline, CDR1 is MNHNS, CDR2 SASEGT. This CDR3 region has 14 residues. The CDR3 DNA reads TGTATCAGCAGTGATGGGGCCCTTAACAATGAGCAGTTCTTC. Its translation is CISSDGALNNEQFF.

On this clonotype: One end of the junction is discordant with germline, which a read error may explain. The V gene is TRBV28, the J gene TRBJ2-7; D possibly uses TRBD1 or TRBD2 (7 bases each). The CDR3 contains 17 residues. CDR1 and CDR2 (germline): MDHEN, SYDVKM. In DNA form, the CDR3 reads TGTGCCAGCAGAATCCCAGGGGGGGGCCGGAAGTCCTACGAGCAGTATTTC. The encoded protein is CASRIPGGGRKSYEQYF.

Worth noting for this clonotype: A much larger clone is a single base away; this may be a read error. The chain is built from TRBV5-1 and TRBJ2-1; tentatively, D is TRBD2 (6 bases). The CDR3 has 15 residues. CDR1 SGHRS and CDR2 YFSETQ come from the germline V gene. V lost 7 bases, J lost 5 bases, and 19 bases lay in between. The CDR3 here is CASAGGDLYHNEQFF. The CDR3 coding sequence is TGCGCCAGCGCCGGAGGGGACTTATACCACAATGAGCAGTTCTTC.

As for this clonotype: A read error may account for a junction end that differs from germline. The chain employs TRBV4-1 and TRBJ2-2, with D maybe TRBD2 (6 bases). Germline CDR1 reads MGHRA; CDR2 reads YSYEKL. This CDR3 contains 12 residues. CDR3 DNA: TGCGCTAGCAGGGAGGCCTGCGGGGAGCTGTTTTTT. Translated: CASREACGELFF.

In its sample, this clonotype was seen a few times. With a much larger clone just one base away, this may be a read error. This chain links TRBV10-2 with TRBJ2-7; 10 bases line up with TRBD1. This CDR3 comprises 15 residues. Germline-derived CDR1 and CDR2 are WSHSY and SAAADI. CDR3 amino acids: CASSGWDRGSYDQYF. CDR3 bases: TGCGCCAGCAGTGGATGGGACAGGGGCTCCTACGATCAGTACTTC.

This clonotype was seen ten or more times. Here the CDR3 DNA reads TGTGCCAGCAGTTTCCAGCCTCTTTCCAAAGCTACGCAGTATTTT. This encodes CASSFQPLSKATQYF. This chain uses TRBV6-5 with TRBJ2-3; D not resolved. Trimming left V 4 bases short and J 8 bases short, with 19 bases between. The CDR3 has 15 residues. The germline gives CDR1 MNHEY, CDR2 SVGAGI.

The V call is TRBV28, the J call TRBJ2-5; D perhaps matches TRBD1 (6 bases). CDR3 length equals 14 residues. The V gene lost 3 bases and the J gene lost 2 bases, with 10 bases spanning the gap. Germline assignment: CDR1 MDHEN and CDR2 SYDVKM. The CDR3, as DNA: TGTGCCAGCAGTTTTCCCGGACAGCAAGAGACCCAGTACTTC. It is translated as CASSFPGQQETQYF.

To note about this clonotype: A read error may account for a junction end that differs from germline. The rearrangement uses TRBV4-1 and TRBJ1-5, with TRBD1 as a possible D gene (5 bases). The CDR3 covers 16 residues. Germline assignment: CDR1 MGHRA and CDR2 YSYEKL. The CDR3 DNA is TGCTCCAGCAGCCAAACTCCGCAGGGACGTAATCAGCCACAGCATTTT. This translates into CSSSQTPQGRNQPQHF.

In regard to this clonotype: With a much larger clone just one base away, this may be a read error. CDR3 DNA: TGTGCCAGCAAACGCGACAGCCAAGAGATCCAGTACTTC. The encoded protein is CASKRDSQEIQYF. The V and J genes are TRBV7-9 and TRBJ2-5; D might be TRBD1 (5 bases). The V gene's germline CDR1 is SEHNR and CDR2 FQNEAQ (reference sequence). The CDR3 totals 13 residues.

In the case of this clonotype: At one end, the junction sequence differs from germline, possibly due to a read error. This chain links TRBV11-2 with TRBJ2-7, with D tentatively TRBD1 (5 bases). The length of the CDR3 is 12 residues. Germline lookup yields CDR1 SGHAT and CDR2 FQNNGV. The CDR3 region has the DNA TGTACCAGCACTTTAGGGGCTTACGAGCAGTACTTC. It encodes CTSTLGAYEQYF.

Comments on this clonotype: The junction departs from germline at one end; a sequencing error may be responsible. The V and J genes are TRBV28 and TRBJ1-2, with TRBD1 as a possible D gene (6 bases). Germline V lookup: CDR1 MDHEN, CDR2 SYDVKM. This CDR3 is built from 17 residues. The CDR3 loop is CSSSSSTGSELNYGYTF. The CDR3 bases are TGCTCCAGCAGTTCATCCACAGGGTCCGAACTTAACTATGGCTACACCTTC.

This clonotype was seen just once. Given the absence of the conserved phenylalanine or tryptophan at the CDR3 end, a read error is likely. The chain is built from TRBV24-1 and TRBJ2-7, with 8 bases aligning to TRBD2. In germline, CDR1 is KGHDR, CDR2 SFDVKD. The CDR3 runs 15 residues. The CDR3 loop is CVTSDKEREIGEQYS. CDR3 nucleotide sequence: TGTGTCACCAGTGATAAGGAGCGGGAGATTGGCGAGCAGTACTCC.

CDR3 in amino acids: CASSYDRVNEKLFF. The CDR3 DNA sequence: TGCGCCAGCAGCTATGACAGGGTGAATGAAAAACTGTTTTTT. V gene TRBV5-1 combines with J gene TRBJ1-4; 7 bases line up with TRBD1. J was trimmed by 5 bases and V by 3 bases; bases with no gene match: 4. Germline CDR1 is SGHRS and CDR2 is YFSETQ. The CDR3 has 14 residues.

Of note for this clonotype: This is likely a read error, given that the CDR3 carries no conserved phenylalanine or tryptophan at its end. V usage is TRBV20-1 and J usage is TRBJ1-1; 7 bases agree with TRBD1. J gave up 1 base and V 6 bases, and 2 bases lay outside the gene matches. The germline V gene encodes CDR1 DFQATT and CDR2 SNEGSKA (reference sequence). The CDR3 spans 12 residues. CDR3 sequence reads: CSAWDRNTEAFY. The DNA for the CDR3 is TGCAGTGCCTGGGACAGGAACACTGAAGCTTTCTAT.